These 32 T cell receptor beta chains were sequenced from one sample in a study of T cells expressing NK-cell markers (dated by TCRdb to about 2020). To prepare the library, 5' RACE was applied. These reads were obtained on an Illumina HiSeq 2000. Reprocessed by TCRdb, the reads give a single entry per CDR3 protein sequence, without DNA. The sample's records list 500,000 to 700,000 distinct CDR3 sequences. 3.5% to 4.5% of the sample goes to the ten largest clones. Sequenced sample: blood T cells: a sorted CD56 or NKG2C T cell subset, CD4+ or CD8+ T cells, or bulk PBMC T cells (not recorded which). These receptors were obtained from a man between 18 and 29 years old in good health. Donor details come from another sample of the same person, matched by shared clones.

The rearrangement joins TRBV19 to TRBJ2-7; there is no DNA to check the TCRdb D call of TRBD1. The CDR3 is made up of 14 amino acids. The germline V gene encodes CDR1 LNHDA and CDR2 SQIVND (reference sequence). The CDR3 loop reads CASTRQAGVYEQYF. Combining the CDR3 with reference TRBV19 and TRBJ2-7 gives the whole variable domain DGGITQSPKYLFRKEGQNVTLSCEQNLNHDAMYWYRQDPGQGLRLIYYSQIVNDFQKGDIAEGYSVSREKKESFPLTVTSAQKNPTAFYLCASTRQAGVYEQYFGPGTRLTVT.

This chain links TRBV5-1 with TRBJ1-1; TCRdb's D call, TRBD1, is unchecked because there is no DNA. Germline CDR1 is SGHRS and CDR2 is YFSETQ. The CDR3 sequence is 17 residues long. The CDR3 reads CASSLMGQGFGNTEAFF.

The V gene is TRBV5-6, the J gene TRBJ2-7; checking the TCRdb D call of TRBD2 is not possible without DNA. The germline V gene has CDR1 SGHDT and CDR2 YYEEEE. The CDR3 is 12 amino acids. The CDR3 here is CASSRGSGEQYF.

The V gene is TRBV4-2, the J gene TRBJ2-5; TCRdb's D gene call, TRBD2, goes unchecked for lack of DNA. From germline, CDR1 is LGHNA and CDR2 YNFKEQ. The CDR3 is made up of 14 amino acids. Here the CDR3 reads CASSPGEGRETQYF.

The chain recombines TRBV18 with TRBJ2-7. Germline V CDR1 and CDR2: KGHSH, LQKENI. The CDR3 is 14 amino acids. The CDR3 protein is CASSPQQGSYEQYF.

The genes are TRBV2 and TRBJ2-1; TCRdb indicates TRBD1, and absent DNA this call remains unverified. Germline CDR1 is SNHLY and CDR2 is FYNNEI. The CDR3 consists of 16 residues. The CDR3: CASVRADTNLYNEQFF.

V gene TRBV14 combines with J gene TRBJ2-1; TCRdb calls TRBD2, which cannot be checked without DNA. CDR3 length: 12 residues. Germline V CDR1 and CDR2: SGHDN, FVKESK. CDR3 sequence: CASSQWTREQFF.

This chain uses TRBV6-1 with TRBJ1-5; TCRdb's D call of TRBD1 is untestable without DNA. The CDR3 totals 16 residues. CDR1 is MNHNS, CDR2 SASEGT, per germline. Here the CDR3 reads CASSEAGTGGDQPQHF.

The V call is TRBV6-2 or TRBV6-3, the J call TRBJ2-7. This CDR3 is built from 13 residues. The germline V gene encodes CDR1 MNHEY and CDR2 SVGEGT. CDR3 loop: CASSSDEDYEQYF.

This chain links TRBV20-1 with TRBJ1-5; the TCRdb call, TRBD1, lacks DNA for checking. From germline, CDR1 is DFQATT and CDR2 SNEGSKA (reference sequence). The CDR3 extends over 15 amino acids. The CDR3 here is CSARRWDRSNQPQHF.

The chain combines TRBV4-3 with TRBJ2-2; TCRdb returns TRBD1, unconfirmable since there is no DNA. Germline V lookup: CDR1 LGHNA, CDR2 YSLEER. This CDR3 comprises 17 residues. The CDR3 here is CASSQGSQGALPGELFF.

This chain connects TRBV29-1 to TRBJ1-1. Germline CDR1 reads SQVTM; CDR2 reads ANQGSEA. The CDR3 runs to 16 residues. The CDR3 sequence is CSVDSQPQNRATEAFF.

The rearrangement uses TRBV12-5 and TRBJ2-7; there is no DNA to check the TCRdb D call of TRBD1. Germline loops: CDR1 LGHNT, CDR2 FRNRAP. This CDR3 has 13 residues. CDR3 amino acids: CASGLGGGYEQYF.

The CDR3 sequence is CASSTGDRVNTGELFF. The chain uses TRBV6-1 and TRBJ2-2; the TRBD1 assignment by TCRdb is unverifiable without DNA. This CDR3 is built from 16 residues. Germline V gene data show CDR1 as MNHNS and CDR2 as SASEGT.

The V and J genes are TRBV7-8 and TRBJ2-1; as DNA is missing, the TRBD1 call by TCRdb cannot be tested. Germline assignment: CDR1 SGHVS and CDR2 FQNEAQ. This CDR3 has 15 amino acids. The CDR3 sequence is CASSPRRGRRNEQFF.

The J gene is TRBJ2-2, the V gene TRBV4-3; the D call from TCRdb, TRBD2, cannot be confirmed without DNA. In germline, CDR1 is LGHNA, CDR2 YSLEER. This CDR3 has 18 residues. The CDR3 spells CASSQAPPTSGYTGELFF.

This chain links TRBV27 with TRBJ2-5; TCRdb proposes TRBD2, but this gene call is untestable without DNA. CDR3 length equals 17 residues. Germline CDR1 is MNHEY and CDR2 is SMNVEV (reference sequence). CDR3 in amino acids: CASSFKGAGGPLETQYF.

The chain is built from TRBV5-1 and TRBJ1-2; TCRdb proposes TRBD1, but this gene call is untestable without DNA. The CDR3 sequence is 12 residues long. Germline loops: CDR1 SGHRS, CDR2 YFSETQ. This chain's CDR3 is CASFRGQEGYTF.

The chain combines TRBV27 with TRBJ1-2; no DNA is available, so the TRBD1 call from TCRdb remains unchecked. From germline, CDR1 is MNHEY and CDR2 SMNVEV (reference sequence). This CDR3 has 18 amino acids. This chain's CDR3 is CASGRPGGALFLGYGYTF.

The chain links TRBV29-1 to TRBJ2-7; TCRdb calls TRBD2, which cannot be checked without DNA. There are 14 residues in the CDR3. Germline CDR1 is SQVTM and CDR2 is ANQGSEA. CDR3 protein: CSVLSDLSSYEQYF.

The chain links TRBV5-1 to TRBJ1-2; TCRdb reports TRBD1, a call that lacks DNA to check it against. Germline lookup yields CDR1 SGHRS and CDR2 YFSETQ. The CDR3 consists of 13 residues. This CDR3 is CASSPAGVDGYTF. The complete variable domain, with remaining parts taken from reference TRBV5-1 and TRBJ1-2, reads KAGVTQTPRYLIKTRGQQVTLSCSPISGHRSVSWYQQTPGQGLQFLFEYFSETQRNKGNFPGRFSGRQFSNSRSEMNVSTLELGDSALYLCASSPAGVDGYTFGSGTRLTVV.

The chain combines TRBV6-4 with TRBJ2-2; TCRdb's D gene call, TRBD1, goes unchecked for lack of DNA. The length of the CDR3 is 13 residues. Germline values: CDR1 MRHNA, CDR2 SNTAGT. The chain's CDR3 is CASSETGPGELFF.

This CDR3 is CASSGGQGMSSPLHF. V usage is TRBV9 and J usage is TRBJ1-6; TCRdb calls TRBD1, which cannot be checked without DNA. The CDR3 extends over 15 amino acids. CDR1 and CDR2 (germline): SGDLS, YYNGEE.

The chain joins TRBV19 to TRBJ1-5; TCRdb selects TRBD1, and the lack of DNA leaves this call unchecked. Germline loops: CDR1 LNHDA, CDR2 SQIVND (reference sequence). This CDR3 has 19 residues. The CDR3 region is CASSIHKLSGTYSNQPQHF.

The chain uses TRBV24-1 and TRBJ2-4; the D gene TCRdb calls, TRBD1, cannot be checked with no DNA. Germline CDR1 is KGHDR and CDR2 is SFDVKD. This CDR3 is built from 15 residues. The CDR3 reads CATSDFDRGKNIQYF.

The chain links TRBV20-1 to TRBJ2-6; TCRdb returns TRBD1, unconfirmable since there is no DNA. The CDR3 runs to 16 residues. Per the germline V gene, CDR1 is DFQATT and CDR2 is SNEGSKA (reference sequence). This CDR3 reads CSAMRQGISGANVLTF.

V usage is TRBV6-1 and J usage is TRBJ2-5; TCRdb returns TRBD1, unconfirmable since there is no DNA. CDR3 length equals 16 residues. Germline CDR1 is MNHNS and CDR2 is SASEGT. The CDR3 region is CASSVGTGGVQETQYF.

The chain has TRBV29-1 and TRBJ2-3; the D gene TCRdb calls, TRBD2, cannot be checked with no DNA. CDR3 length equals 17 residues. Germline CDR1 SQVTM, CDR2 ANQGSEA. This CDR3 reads CSARGTSGRIGTDTQYF.

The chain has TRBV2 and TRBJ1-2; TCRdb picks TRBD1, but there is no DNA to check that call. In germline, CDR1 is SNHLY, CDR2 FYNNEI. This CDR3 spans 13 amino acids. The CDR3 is CASTGAGNYGYTF.

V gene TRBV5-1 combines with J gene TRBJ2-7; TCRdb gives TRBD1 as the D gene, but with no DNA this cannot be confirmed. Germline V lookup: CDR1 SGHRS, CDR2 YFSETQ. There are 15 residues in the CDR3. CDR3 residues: CASTESLGQDYEQYF.

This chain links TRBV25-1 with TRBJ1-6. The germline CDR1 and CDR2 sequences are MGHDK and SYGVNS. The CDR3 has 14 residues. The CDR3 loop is CASSAQLGNSPLHF.

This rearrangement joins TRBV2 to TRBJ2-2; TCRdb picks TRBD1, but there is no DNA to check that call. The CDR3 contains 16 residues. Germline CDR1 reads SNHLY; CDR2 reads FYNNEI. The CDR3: CASSDRQGVNTGELFF. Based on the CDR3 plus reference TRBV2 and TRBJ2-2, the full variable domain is EPEVTQTPSHQVTQMGQEVILRCVPISNHLYFYWYRQILGQKVEFLVSFYNNEISEKSEIFDDQFSVERPDGSNFTLKIRSTKLEDSAMYFCASSDRQGVNTGELFFGEGSRLTVL.